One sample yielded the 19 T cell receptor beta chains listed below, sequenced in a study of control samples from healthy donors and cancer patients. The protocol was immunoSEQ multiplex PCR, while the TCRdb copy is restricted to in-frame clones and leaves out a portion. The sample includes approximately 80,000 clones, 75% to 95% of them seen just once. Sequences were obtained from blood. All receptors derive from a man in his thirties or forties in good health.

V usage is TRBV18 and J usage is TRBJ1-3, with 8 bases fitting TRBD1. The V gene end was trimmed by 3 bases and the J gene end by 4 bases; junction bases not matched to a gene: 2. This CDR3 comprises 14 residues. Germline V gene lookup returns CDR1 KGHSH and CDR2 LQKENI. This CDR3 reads CASSPQGAGNTIYF. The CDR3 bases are TGTGCCAGCTCACCGCAGGGGGCAGGAAACACCATATATTTT.

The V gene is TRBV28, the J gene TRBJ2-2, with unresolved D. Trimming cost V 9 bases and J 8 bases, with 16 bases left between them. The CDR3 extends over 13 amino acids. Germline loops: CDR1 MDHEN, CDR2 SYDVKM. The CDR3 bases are TGTGCCAGTCGCTTGTCGGGTTCGGGGGAGCTGTTTTTT. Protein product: CASRLSGSGELFF.

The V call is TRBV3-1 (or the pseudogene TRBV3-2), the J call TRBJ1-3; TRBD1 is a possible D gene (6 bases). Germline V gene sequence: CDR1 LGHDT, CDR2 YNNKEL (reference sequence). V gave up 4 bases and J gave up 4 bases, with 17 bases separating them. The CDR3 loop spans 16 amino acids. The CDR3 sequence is CASSPSGQRGGNTIYF. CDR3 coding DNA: TGTGCCAGCAGCCCTAGCGGACAGCGAGGGGGAAACACCATATATTTT.

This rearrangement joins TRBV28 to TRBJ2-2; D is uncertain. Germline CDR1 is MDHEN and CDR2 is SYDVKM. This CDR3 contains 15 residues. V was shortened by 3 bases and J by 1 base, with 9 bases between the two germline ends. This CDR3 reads CASSFLRQNTGELFF. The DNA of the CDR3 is TGTGCCAGCAGTTTCCTTAGACAGAACACCGGGGAGCTGTTTTTT.

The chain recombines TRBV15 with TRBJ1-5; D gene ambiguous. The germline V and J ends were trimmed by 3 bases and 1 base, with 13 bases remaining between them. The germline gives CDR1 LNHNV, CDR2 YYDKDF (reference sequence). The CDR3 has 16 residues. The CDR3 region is CATSSGGHLSNQPQHF. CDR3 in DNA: TGTGCCACCAGCAGTGGCGGGCACCTCAGCAATCAGCCCCAGCATTTT.

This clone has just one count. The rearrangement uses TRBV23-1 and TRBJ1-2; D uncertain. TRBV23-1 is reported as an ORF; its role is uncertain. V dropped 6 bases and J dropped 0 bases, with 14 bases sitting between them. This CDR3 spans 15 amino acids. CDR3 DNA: TGCGCCAGCAGCCGTGAAGGTGGGGCTAACTATGGCTACACCTTC. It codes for CASSREGGANYGYTF.

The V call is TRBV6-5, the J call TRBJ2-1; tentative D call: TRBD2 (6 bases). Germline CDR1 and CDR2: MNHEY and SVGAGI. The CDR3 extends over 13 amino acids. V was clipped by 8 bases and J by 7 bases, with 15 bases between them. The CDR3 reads CASVGIRGNEQFF. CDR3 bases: TGTGCCAGCGTAGGGATACGGGGGAATGAGCAGTTCTTC.

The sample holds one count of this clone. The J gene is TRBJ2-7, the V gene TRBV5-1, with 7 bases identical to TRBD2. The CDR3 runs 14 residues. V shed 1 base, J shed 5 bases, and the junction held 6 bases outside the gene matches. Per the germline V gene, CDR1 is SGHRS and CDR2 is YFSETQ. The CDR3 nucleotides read TGCGCCAGCAGCTTGCTCACCGCGGGGGACGAGCAGTACTTC. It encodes CASSLLTAGDEQYF.

The CDR3 region is CASSIRDYGYTF. DNA for the CDR3: TGTGCCAGCAGCATCCGGGACTATGGCTACACCTTC. This chain connects TRBV7-9 to TRBJ1-2; D not certain. The CDR3 has 12 amino acids. Trimming shortened V by 5 bases and J by 3 bases, and 7 bases separated the two germline ends. The V gene's germline CDR1 is SEHNR and CDR2 FQNEAQ (reference sequence). Variable domain in full (rest from reference TRBV7-9 and TRBJ1-2): DTGVSQNPRHKITKRGQNVTFRCDPISEHNRLYWYRQTLGQGPEFLTYFQNEAQLEKSRLLSDRFSAERPKGSFSTLEIQRTEQGDSAMYLCASSIRDYGYTFGSGTRLTVV.

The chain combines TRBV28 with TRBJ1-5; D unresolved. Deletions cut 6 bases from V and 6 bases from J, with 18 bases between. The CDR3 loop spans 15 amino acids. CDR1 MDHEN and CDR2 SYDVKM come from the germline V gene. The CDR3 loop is CASRLGVGGGQPQHF. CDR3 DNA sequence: TGTGCCAGCAGACTTGGGGTCGGTGGCGGTCAGCCCCAGCATTTT.

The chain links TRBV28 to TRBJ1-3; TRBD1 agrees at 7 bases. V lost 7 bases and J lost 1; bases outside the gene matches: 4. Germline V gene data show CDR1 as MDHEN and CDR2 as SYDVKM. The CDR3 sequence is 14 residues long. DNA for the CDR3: TGTGCCAGCACCCCGACAGGGTCTGGAAACACCATATATTTT. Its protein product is CASTPTGSGNTIYF.

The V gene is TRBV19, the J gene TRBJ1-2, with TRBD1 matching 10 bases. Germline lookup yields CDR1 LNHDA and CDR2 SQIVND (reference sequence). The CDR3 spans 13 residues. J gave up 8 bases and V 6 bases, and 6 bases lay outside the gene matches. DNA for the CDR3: TGTGCCAGTAGGAGACAGGGGGCGGAAGGCTACACCTTC. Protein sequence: CASRRQGAEGYTF.

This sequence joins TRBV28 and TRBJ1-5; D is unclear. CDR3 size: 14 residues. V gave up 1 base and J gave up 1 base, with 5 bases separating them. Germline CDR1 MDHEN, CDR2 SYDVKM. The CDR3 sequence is CASSLYRSNQPQHF. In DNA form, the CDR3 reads TGTGCCAGCAGTTTATACAGAAGCAATCAGCCCCAGCATTTT. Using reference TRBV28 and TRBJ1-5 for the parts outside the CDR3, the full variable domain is DVKVTQSSRYLVKRTGEKVFLECVQDMDHENMFWYRQDPGLGLRLIYFSYDVKMKEKGDIPEGYSVSREKKERFSLILESASTNQTSMYLCASSLYRSNQPQHFGDGTRLSIL.

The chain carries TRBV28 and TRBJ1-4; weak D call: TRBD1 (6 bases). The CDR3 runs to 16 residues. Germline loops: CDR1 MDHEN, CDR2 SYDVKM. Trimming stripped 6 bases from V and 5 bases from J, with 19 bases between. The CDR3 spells CASRTSPRTVNEKLFF. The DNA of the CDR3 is TGTGCCAGCAGGACCTCCCCCCGGACAGTAAATGAAAAACTGTTTTTT.

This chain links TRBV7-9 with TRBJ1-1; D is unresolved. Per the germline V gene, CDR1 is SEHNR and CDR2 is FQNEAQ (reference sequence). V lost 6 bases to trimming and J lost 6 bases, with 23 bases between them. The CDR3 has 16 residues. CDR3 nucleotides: TGTGCCAGCAGTCCCAACGTGCCGGGCGAATCGGCTGAAGCTTTCTTT. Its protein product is CASSPNVPGESAEAFF.

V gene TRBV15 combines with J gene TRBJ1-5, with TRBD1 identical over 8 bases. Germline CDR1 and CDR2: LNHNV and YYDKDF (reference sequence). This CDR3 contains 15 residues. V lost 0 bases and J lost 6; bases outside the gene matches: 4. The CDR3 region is CATSRDKDRVQPQHF. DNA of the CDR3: TGTGCCACCAGCAGAGATAAGGACAGGGTTCAGCCCCAGCATTTT.

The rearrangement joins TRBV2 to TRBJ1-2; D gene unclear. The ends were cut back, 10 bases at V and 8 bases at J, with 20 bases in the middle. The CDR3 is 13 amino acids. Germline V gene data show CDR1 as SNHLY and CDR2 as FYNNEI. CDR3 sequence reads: CATTPGDARGYTF. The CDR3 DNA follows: TGTGCCACAACCCCGGGTGATGCACGGGGCTACACCTTC.

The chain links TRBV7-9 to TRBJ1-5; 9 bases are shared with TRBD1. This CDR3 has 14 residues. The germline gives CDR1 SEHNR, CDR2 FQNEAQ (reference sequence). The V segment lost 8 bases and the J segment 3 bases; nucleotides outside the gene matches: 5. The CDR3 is CASQDRGVNQPQHF. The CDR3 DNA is TGTGCCAGCCAGGACAGGGGCGTCAATCAGCCCCAGCATTTT.

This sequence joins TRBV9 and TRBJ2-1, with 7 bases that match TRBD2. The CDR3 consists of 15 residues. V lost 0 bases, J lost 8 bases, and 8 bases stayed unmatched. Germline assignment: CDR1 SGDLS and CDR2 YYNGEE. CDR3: CASSVVAGEAYEQFF. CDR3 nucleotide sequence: TGTGCCAGCAGCGTAGTCGCGGGAGAGGCCTATGAGCAGTTCTTC.